Shown below are 22 T cell receptor beta chains from a single sample sequenced in a study of blood T cell repertoires in COVID-19. The data were produced by immunoSEQ multiplex PCR, yet TCRdb's version contains in-frame clones alone and is incomplete. The sample yields hundreds of thousands of clones, more than 80% seen once. Material: peripheral blood. All receptors derive from a young woman with acute or convalescent COVID-19.

The chain employs TRBV5-1 and TRBJ1-4; no clear D. V lost 0 bases, J lost 5 bases, and 14 bases lay in between. Germline V gives CDR1 SGHRS, CDR2 YFSETQ. This CDR3 contains 16 residues. In DNA form, the CDR3 reads TGCGCCAGCAGCTTGGGTGTCGGCGGAGTAAATGAAAAACTGTTTTTT. It translates to CASSLGVGGVNEKLFF. Variable domain in full (rest from reference TRBV5-1 and TRBJ1-4): KAGVTQTPRYLIKTRGQQVTLSCSPISGHRSVSWYQQTPGQGLQFLFEYFSETQRNKGNFPGRFSGRQFSNSRSEMNVSTLELGDSALYLCASSLGVGGVNEKLFFGSGTQLSVL.

The chain recombines TRBV11-3 with TRBJ1-2, with D perhaps matching TRBD1 (5 bases). This CDR3 has 13 amino acids. The germline V and J ends were trimmed by 5 bases and 6 bases, with 13 bases remaining between them. Germline loops: CDR1 SGHNT, CDR2 YENEEA. CDR3 protein: CASSKGILDGYTF. Written as DNA, the CDR3 is TGTGCCAGCAGCAAGGGGATTTTAGATGGCTACACCTTC.

This clone was counted many times. The chain combines TRBV6-5 with TRBJ1-2, with 9 bases matching TRBD1. Germline loops: CDR1 MNHEY, CDR2 SVGAGI. With V trimmed by 4 bases and J by 6 bases, 3 bases remained unmatched. The CDR3 is 13 residues long. CDR3 sequence: CASSWGQGNGYTF. In DNA, the CDR3 is TGTGCCAGCAGTTGGGGACAGGGCAATGGCTACACCTTC.

A note on this clone: This same CDR3 is encoded by further DNA sequences in the sample. This chain links TRBV27 with TRBJ2-7; possibly TRBD1 for D (6 bases). The V gene lost 0 bases and the J gene lost 4 bases, with 7 bases spanning the gap. CDR1 MNHEY and CDR2 SMNVEV come from the germline V gene (reference sequence). This CDR3 has 13 amino acids. CDR3 DNA sequence: TGTGCCAGCAGTTTATCGGACAGATACGAGCAGTACTTC. It is translated as CASSLSDRYEQYF.

This chain uses TRBV24-1 with TRBJ2-2, with 13 bases that match TRBD2. The V gene end was trimmed by 9 bases and the J gene end by 7 bases; junction bases not matched to a gene: 7. The germline gives CDR1 KGHDR, CDR2 SFDVKD. The CDR3 loop spans 15 amino acids. The CDR3: CATSRLAGGIGELFF. The DNA of the CDR3 is TGTGCCACCTCGAGACTAGCGGGGGGCATCGGGGAGCTGTTTTTT.

The chain couples TRBV5-1 to TRBJ1-2; D is perhaps TRBD1 (6 bases). V was cut by 4 bases and J by 0 bases, with 13 bases left in between. The CDR3 is made up of 15 amino acids. The germline V gene has CDR1 SGHRS and CDR2 YFSETQ. CDR3 sequence (DNA): TGCGCCAGCAGCCCTCCGGACAGTACTAACTATGGCTACACCTTC. This codes for CASSPPDSTNYGYTF.

A single count supports this clone. V is TRBV2 and J is TRBJ1-5, with D unresolved. Germline loops: CDR1 SNHLY, CDR2 FYNNEI. Trimming pared 7 bases from V and 5 bases from J, leaving 12 bases between. The CDR3 totals 13 residues. The CDR3 loop is CASTWTGDQPQHF. The CDR3 coding sequence is TGTGCCAGCACCTGGACGGGAGATCAGCCCCAGCATTTT.

This rearrangement joins TRBV6-5 to TRBJ1-1, with 9 positions matching TRBD1. V lost 5 bases and J lost 0; bases outside the gene matches: 1. This CDR3 comprises 14 residues. Germline lookup yields CDR1 MNHEY and CDR2 SVGAGI. CDR3 residues: CASSRTGVNTEAFF. CDR3 coding DNA: TGTGCCAGCAGTCGGACAGGGGTGAACACTGAAGCTTTCTTT.

This chain joins TRBV9 and TRBJ2-1, with TRBD1 identical over 10 bases. CDR1 and CDR2 from the germline V gene are SGDLS and YYNGEE. V was pared by 2 bases and J by 8 bases, with 7 bases of the junction left unmatched. The CDR3 has 15 residues. Written as DNA, the CDR3 is TGTGCCAGCAGCGTGGGCGGGACAGGGGTCCATGAGCAGTTCTTC. It yields the protein CASSVGGTGVHEQFF.

This clone was seen once. This sequence joins TRBV9 and TRBJ2-6; 16 bases line up with TRBD2. This CDR3 has 24 residues. In germline, CDR1 is SGDLS, CDR2 YYNGEE. Losses at the gene ends were 3 bases for V and 2 bases for J; bases not matched to a gene: 20. In nucleotides, the CDR3 is TGTGCCAGCAGCGCTGCCCTCGGGACTAGCGGGGGGGCGACTGCTCTTCCTGGGGCCAACGTCCTGACTTTC. Protein: CASSAALGTSGGATALPGANVLTF.

The chain has TRBV23-1 and TRBJ1-2, with TRBD1 identical over 7 bases. TRBV23-1 is given ORF status, its function remaining uncertain. Losses at the gene ends were 0 bases for V and 5 bases for J; bases not matched to a gene: 12. The CDR3 covers 17 residues. The CDR3 nucleotides read TGCGCCAGCAGTCAATCACTTCTGGAGGGGGCGCGGTATGGCTACACCTTC. This encodes CASSQSLLEGARYGYTF.

The V gene is TRBV9, the J gene TRBJ2-5, with 11 bases lining up with TRBD2. Per the germline V gene, CDR1 is SGDLS and CDR2 is YYNGEE. V was pared by 3 bases and J by 5 bases, with 21 bases of the junction left unmatched. The CDR3 loop spans 20 amino acids. The CDR3 sequence: CASSEGMTSGVLPIRETQYF. CDR3 coding DNA: TGTGCCAGCAGCGAGGGGATGACTAGCGGGGTCCTCCCGATTCGGGAGACCCAGTACTTC.

Comment on this clone: In the same sample, other DNA sequences code for this CDR3. This rearrangement joins TRBV12-3 or TRBV12-4 to TRBJ1-4; the match to TRBD1 covers 7 bases. This CDR3 region has 13 residues. J was trimmed by 6 bases and V by 6 bases; bases with no gene match: 4. CDR3 sequence (DNA): TGTGCCAGCAGCCGACAGGGTGATGAAAAACTGTTTTTT. Amino acid sequence: CASSRQGDEKLFF.

The chain is built from TRBV6-5 and TRBJ1-2; no definite D call. CDR3 size: 13 residues. The germline gives CDR1 MNHEY, CDR2 SVGAGI. V was trimmed by 2 bases and J by 8 bases, leaving 12 bases between them. The CDR3 DNA follows: TGTGCCAGCAGTTACGATAGCCATAGAGGCTACACCTTC. Residues: CASSYDSHRGYTF.

J is TRBJ2-7 and V is TRBV4-1, with 8 positions matching TRBD2. The CDR3 length is 16 residues. V lost 0 bases to trimming and J lost 4 bases; unmatched junction nucleotides: 8. Germline values: CDR1 MGHRA, CDR2 YSYEKL. CDR3 nucleotides: TGCGCCAGCAGCCAAGATTCGCGGGGGGTCTCTTACGAGCAGTACTTC. Translating it yields CASSQDSRGVSYEQYF.

The V gene is TRBV7-2, the J gene TRBJ1-5; D is unresolved. Trimming took off 2 bases at V and 0 bases at J, with 11 bases between the two ends. The CDR3 sequence is 16 residues long. Germline V gene sequence: CDR1 SGHTA, CDR2 FQGNSA. This CDR3 reads CASSLLARDSNQPQHF. The CDR3 nucleotides are TGTGCCAGCAGCTTATTGGCACGGGATAGCAATCAGCCCCAGCATTTT.

J is TRBJ2-1 and V is TRBV15; possibly TRBD1 for D (5 bases). The CDR3 spans 14 residues. V was pared by 1 base and J by 9 bases, with 13 bases between. From germline, CDR1 is LNHNV and CDR2 YYDKDF (reference sequence). The CDR3 is CATSRGPDSLEQFF. The CDR3 DNA follows: TGTGCCACCAGCAGAGGGCCAGACAGTCTTGAGCAGTTCTTC.

This clone was observed a few times. This rearrangement joins TRBV13 to TRBJ1-2, with TRBD1 matching 8 bases. The CDR3 is made up of 14 amino acids. The germline CDR1 and CDR2 sequences are PRHDT and FYEKMQ (reference sequence). With V trimmed by 5 bases and J by 8 bases, 10 bases remained unmatched. CDR3 sequence: CASSRDRLGEGYTF. In DNA, the CDR3 is TGTGCCAGCAGCCGGGACAGGTTAGGAGAAGGCTACACCTTC.

The chain combines TRBV24-1 with TRBJ1-2, with TRBD1 as a possible D gene (5 bases). CDR1 KGHDR and CDR2 SFDVKD come from the germline V gene. This CDR3 spans 12 amino acids. V was clipped by 9 bases and J by 0 bases, with 7 bases between them. The CDR3 sequence is CATATANYGYTF. For the CDR3, the DNA is TGTGCCACCGCGACAGCTAACTATGGCTACACCTTC.

The CDR3 spells CASSAQYEQYF. The CDR3 nucleotides are TGTGCCAGCAGTGCCCAGTACGAGCAGTACTTC. The chain recombines TRBV12-3 or TRBV12-4 with TRBJ2-7; no definite D call. The CDR3 totals 11 residues. V lost 5 bases, J lost 4 bases, and 6 bases lay in between.

The chain carries TRBV29-1 and TRBJ1-1, with D hard to call. V shed 3 bases and J shed 7 bases, with 12 bases lying between them. CDR3 length: 12 amino acids. CDR1 and CDR2 (germline): SQVTM, ANQGSEA. CDR3 loop: CSVEGLSIEAFF. The DNA of the CDR3 is TGCAGCGTTGAGGGCCTCAGTATTGAAGCTTTCTTT. Supplemented by reference TRBV29-1 and TRBJ1-1, the full variable domain reads SAVISQKPSRDICQRGTSLTIQCQVDSQVTMMFWYRQQPGQSLTLIATANQGSEATYESGFVIDKFPISRPNLTFSTLTVSNMSPEDSSIYLCSVEGLSIEAFFGQGTRLTVV.

The gene calls are TRBV6-5 and TRBJ1-3; 7 bases match TRBD1. The CDR3 extends over 12 amino acids. Unmatched junction bases numbered 4, after V lost 7 bases and J lost 7 bases. The germline gives CDR1 MNHEY, CDR2 SVGAGI. The CDR3 DNA reads TGTGCCAGCAAGACAGGGAAGAACACCATATATTTT. It is translated as CASKTGKNTIYF.